The 27 T cell receptor beta chains reported below all come from one sample, sequenced in a study of blood T cell repertoires in COVID-19. Assay: immunoSEQ multiplex PCR; the TCRdb copy retains only in-frame clones and omits some. This table has about 230,000 clones, more than 65% appearing once. Material for sequencing was peripheral blood. The receptors stem from a woman older than 75 with acute or convalescent COVID-19.

V usage is TRBV6-5 and J usage is TRBJ1-6; 10 bases align to TRBD1. CDR3 length: 14 residues. Germline lookup yields CDR1 MNHEY and CDR2 SVGAGI. V lost 8 bases and J lost 6; bases outside the gene matches: 4. CDR3 loop: CASGDRGGNSPLHF. The CDR3 bases are TGTGCCAGCGGGGACAGGGGAGGTAATTCACCCCTCCACTTT.

The chain links TRBV11-2 to TRBJ2-2; D not resolved. Germline V lookup: CDR1 SGHAT, CDR2 FQNNGV. The CDR3 spans 15 residues. V shed 1 base and J shed 1 base, with 7 bases lying between them. This CDR3 is CASSLVYLNTGELFF. In nucleotides, the CDR3 is TGTGCCAGCAGCTTAGTCTACCTGAACACCGGGGAGCTGTTTTTT.

V is TRBV5-6 and J is TRBJ2-3, with D possibly matching TRBD1 (9 bases). This CDR3 has 17 residues. Looked up from germline, CDR1 is SGHDT and CDR2 is YYEEEE. The germline V and J ends were trimmed by 0 bases and 2 bases, with 16 bases remaining between them. This CDR3 reads CASSLAGGDRATDTQYF. The CDR3 DNA reads as TGTGCCAGCAGCTTGGCGGGGGGGGACAGGGCCACAGATACGCAGTATTTT.

The CDR3 sequence is CATSRDGQGANTGELFF. The CDR3 region has the DNA TGTGCCACCAGCAGAGATGGTCAGGGGGCGAACACCGGGGAGCTGTTTTTT. V and J are TRBV15 and TRBJ2-2; 7 nucleotides agree with TRBD1. With 0 bases clipped from V and 0 bases from J, the junction kept 4 bases outside the gene matches. CDR3 length: 17 residues. Germline CDR1 LNHNV, CDR2 YYDKDF (reference sequence). The full variable domain, in which reference TRBV15 and TRBJ2-2 provide the parts outside the CDR3, is DAMVIQNPRYQVTQFGKPVTLSCSQTLNHNVMYWYQQKSSQAPKLLFHYYDKDFNNEADTPDNFQSRRPNTSFCFLDIRSPGLGDTAMYLCATSRDGQGANTGELFFGEGSRLTVL.

The table lists this clone with a count of one. This chain links TRBV11-1 with TRBJ2-3, with TRBD2 as a possible D gene (5 bases). V shed 0 bases and J shed 0 bases, with 10 bases lying between them. The CDR3 is 16 residues long. Germline assignment: CDR1 SGHAT and CDR2 FQDESV (reference sequence). CDR3 region: CASSLASGVSTDTQYF. The CDR3, as DNA: TGTGCCAGCAGCTTAGCGAGCGGAGTTAGCACAGATACGCAGTATTTT.

This rearrangement joins TRBV7-9 to TRBJ1-6; the match to TRBD1 covers 10 bases. V shed 7 bases, J shed 9 bases, and the junction held 6 bases outside the gene matches. The CDR3 totals 14 residues. CDR1 is SEHNR, CDR2 FQNEAQ, per germline (reference sequence). CDR3 region: CASIRTGGSSPLHF. As DNA, the CDR3 is TGTGCCAGCATACGGACAGGGGGTAGTTCACCCCTCCACTTT.

CDR3 nucleotide sequence: TGTGCCAGCAGCAGAGGGGGCCTCAATGAGCAGTTCTTC. This sequence encodes CASSRGGLNEQFF. V gene TRBV11-3 combines with J gene TRBJ2-1, with TRBD1 matching 7 bases. CDR3 size: 13 residues. The germline V gene has CDR1 SGHNT and CDR2 YENEEA. J lost 6 bases, V lost 5 bases, and 4 bases had no gene match.

This clone was seen only once. The V and J genes are TRBV19 and TRBJ1-3; D unresolved. The CDR3 covers 15 residues. Germline-derived CDR1 and CDR2 are LNHDA and SQIVND (reference sequence). The germline V and J ends were trimmed by 4 bases and 0 bases, with 10 bases remaining between them. The CDR3 sequence: CASSSPFRSGNTIYF. The CDR3 nucleotides are TGTGCCAGTAGTAGTCCGTTTCGCTCTGGAAACACCATATATTTT.

This clone has only one observation. The chain joins TRBV10-3 to TRBJ2-3, with 7 positions matching TRBD2. The germline gives CDR1 ENHRY, CDR2 SYGVKD. CDR3 length: 15 amino acids. V dropped 3 bases and J dropped 2; count of bases not matched to a gene: 5. The CDR3, as DNA: TGTGCCATCAGTGACTGGGGGGGACTCACAGATACGCAGTATTTT. Its translation is CAISDWGGLTDTQYF.

The chain is built from TRBV7-2 and TRBJ2-5, with 9 bases identical to TRBD2. CDR1 is SGHTA, CDR2 FQGNSA, per germline. The CDR3 covers 15 residues. The junction had 8 bases not matched to a gene; V was cut back by 4 bases and J by 5 bases. DNA of the CDR3: TGTGCCAGCAGCTCCACTAGCGGGCGGTGGGAGACCCAGTACTTC. It encodes CASSSTSGRWETQYF.

This chain joins TRBV3-1 (or the pseudogene TRBV3-2) and TRBJ2-5, with 8 bases fitting TRBD1. In germline, CDR1 is LGHDT, CDR2 YNNKEL (reference sequence). Germline trimming cut 2 bases from V and 4 bases from J; bases unmatched to any gene: 3. The CDR3 has 14 residues. CDR3 bases: TGTGCCAGCAGCCAAACAGGGGGGTTAGAGACCCAGTACTTC. Its protein is CASSQTGGLETQYF.

The genes are TRBV5-1 and TRBJ2-7; unclear D gene. The germline V gene encodes CDR1 SGHRS and CDR2 YFSETQ. The CDR3 is 13 residues long. V gave up 5 bases and J gave up 1 base, with 10 bases separating them. The CDR3: CASRSSSSYEQYF. DNA for the CDR3: TGCGCCAGCAGGTCTTCTTCTTCCTACGAGCAGTACTTC.

The gene calls are TRBV29-1 and TRBJ2-5; no firm D call. Per the germline V gene, CDR1 is SQVTM and CDR2 is ANQGSEA. The CDR3 spans 11 residues. V was pared by 6 bases and J by 2 bases, with 7 bases between. CDR3 DNA: TGCAGCGTCGGGTTTCAAGAGACCCAGTACTTC. Protein sequence: CSVGFQETQYF.

The chain is built from TRBV20-1 and TRBJ2-3; D is perhaps TRBD1 (5 bases). CDR1 and CDR2 (germline): DFQATT, SNEGSKA (reference sequence). The CDR3 consists of 14 residues. Trimming shortened V by 3 bases and J by 5 bases, and 15 bases separated the two germline ends. As DNA, the CDR3 is TGCAGTGCTAGTTTAGGGGCCGCAGGAGATACGCAGTATTTT. It yields the protein CSASLGAAGDTQYF.

The V gene is TRBV18, the J gene TRBJ2-1; 10 positions agree with TRBD2. CDR1 is KGHSH and CDR2 is LQKENI in the germline V gene. After removal of 3 bases from V and 6 bases from J, the junction contained 5 bases not matched to a gene. The CDR3 is made up of 15 amino acids. Written as DNA, the CDR3 is TGTGCCAGCTCACCGGAGGGGACTAGCGTCAATGAGCAGTTCTTC. It codes for CASSPEGTSVNEQFF.

The chain combines TRBV6-6 with TRBJ1-1; TRBD1 agrees at 8 bases. CDR1 and CDR2 from the germline V gene are MNHNY and SVGAGI (reference sequence). This CDR3 has 12 residues. V shed 5 bases and J 11 bases; nucleotides not matched to a gene: 7. The CDR3 spells CASSKDRVKAFF. CDR3 coding DNA: TGTGCCAGCAGTAAGGACAGGGTAAAGGCTTTCTTT.

The chain carries TRBV5-1 and TRBJ2-1; TRBD2 aligns across 9 bases. The CDR3 covers 15 residues. Trimming removed 5 bases from V and 9 bases from J; junction bases left unmatched: 12. Germline V gene data show CDR1 as SGHRS and CDR2 as YFSETQ. The CDR3 DNA follows: TGCGCCAGCAGAACCGGAGTAGCGGGAGAAGGTGAGCAGTTCTTC. Protein sequence: CASRTGVAGEGEQFF.

This clone was seen more than once but under ten times. The rearrangement joins TRBV6-5 to TRBJ2-2; a possible D gene is TRBD2 (5 bases). The CDR3 loop spans 14 amino acids. Trimming shortened V by 6 bases and J by 5 bases, and 13 bases separated the two germline ends. Per germline, CDR1 MNHEY and CDR2 SVGAGI. The DNA for the CDR3 is TGTGCCAGCAGGGGGAGAGGGCGGACCGGGGAGCTGTTTTTT. Amino acid sequence: CASRGRGRTGELFF.

The rearrangement uses TRBV12-5 and TRBJ2-3; 9 nucleotides match TRBD1. The CDR3 spans 12 residues. Germline V CDR1 and CDR2: LGHNT, FRNRAP. J lost 11 bases, V lost 4 bases, and 4 bases had no gene match. The CDR3 sequence is CASGWGQGGQYF. The CDR3 region has the DNA TGTGCTAGTGGTTGGGGACAGGGAGGGCAGTATTTT. The whole variable domain, remainder taken from reference TRBV12-5 and TRBJ2-3, is DARVTQTPRHKVTEMGQEVTMRCQPILGHNTVFWYRQTMMQGLELLAYFRNRAPLDDSGMPKDRFSAEMPDATLATLKIQPSEPRDSAVYFCASGWGQGGQYFGPGTRLTVL.

The V call is TRBV9, the J call TRBJ1-2; no reliable D call. With 2 bases removed from V and 4 bases from J, the gap between germline ends came to 12 bases. The CDR3 runs to 14 residues. CDR1 and CDR2 from the germline V gene are SGDLS and YYNGEE. Here the CDR3 DNA reads TGTGCCAGCAGCGTGGGAGGCTCCGTCTATGGCTACACCTTC. This sequence encodes CASSVGGSVYGYTF.

The V and J genes are TRBV3-1 (or the pseudogene TRBV3-2) and TRBJ1-3; 11 bases map to TRBD1. V dropped 4 bases and J dropped 0; count of bases not matched to a gene: 5. CDR1 is LGHDT, CDR2 YNNKEL, per germline (reference sequence). The CDR3 contains 17 residues. CDR3 loop: CASSPRDRGNSGNTIYF. The CDR3 bases are TGTGCCAGCAGCCCCCGGGACAGGGGGAACTCTGGAAACACCATATATTTT.

This rearrangement joins TRBV5-1 to TRBJ2-3, with 10 bases fitting TRBD2. Unmatched junction bases numbered 11, after V lost 4 bases and J lost 6 bases. The CDR3 is 16 residues long. In germline, CDR1 is SGHRS, CDR2 YFSETQ. DNA for the CDR3: TGCGCCAGCAGCATTAGCGGGGGGCCCCAGGCGGATACGCAGTATTTT. It translates to CASSISGGPQADTQYF.

This rearrangement joins TRBV5-4 to TRBJ2-1, with 8 bases identical to TRBD2. CDR3 length equals 15 residues. With V trimmed by 2 bases and J by 6 bases, 7 bases remained unmatched. Germline CDR1 and CDR2: SGHNT and YYREEE (reference sequence). CDR3 sequence reads: CASSFGRGRFNEQFF. The CDR3 region has the DNA TGTGCCAGCAGCTTCGGGCGCGGGAGGTTCAATGAGCAGTTCTTC.

The chain combines TRBV7-6 with TRBJ2-2; D is ambiguous. V dropped 1 base and J dropped 1 base, with 10 bases sitting between them. There are 16 residues in the CDR3. CDR1 and CDR2 from the germline V gene are SGHVS and FNYEAQ. The CDR3: CASSLGARRNTGELFF. The CDR3 DNA sequence: TGTGCCAGCAGCTTAGGGGCCAGAAGGAACACCGGGGAGCTGTTTTTT.

This clone was seen a single time. The chain combines TRBV3-1 (or the pseudogene TRBV3-2) with TRBJ1-2; D perhaps matches TRBD1 (5 bases). The V gene lost 1 base and the J gene lost 4 bases, with 7 bases spanning the gap. This CDR3 is 13 amino acids long. Germline CDR1 is LGHDT and CDR2 is YNNKEL (reference sequence). The CDR3 reads CASSQARGYGYTF. CDR3 in DNA: TGTGCCAGCAGCCAAGCTAGGGGCTATGGCTACACCTTC.

The chain links TRBV11-2 to TRBJ2-7, with D possibly matching TRBD2 (5 bases). The ends were cut back, 8 bases at V and 2 bases at J, with 16 bases in the middle. Germline lookup yields CDR1 SGHAT and CDR2 FQNNGV. This CDR3 region has 14 residues. CDR3 region: CASGLLRAAYEQYF. The CDR3 DNA follows: TGTGCCAGCGGGCTTTTGAGGGCGGCCTACGAGCAGTACTTC.

V is TRBV11-2 and J is TRBJ1-5; 9 bases align to TRBD1. The germline V gene has CDR1 SGHAT and CDR2 FQNNGV. The CDR3 consists of 15 residues. V gave up 3 bases and J gave up 7 bases; unmatched junction bases: 7. The CDR3 protein is CASSFNTGGAQPQHF. DNA for the CDR3: TGTGCCAGCAGCTTTAATACAGGGGGCGCCCAGCCCCAGCATTTT.